Following are 10 T cell receptor beta chains from one sample sequenced in a study of cytomegalovirus exposure and HLA in healthy donors. The PCR ran on 60 Vbeta and 13 Jbeta primers. Using immunoSEQ multiplex PCR, the repertoire was profiled, and TCRdb retains in-frame clones only, with some absent. The repertoire holds around 150,000 clones, with more than 75% as singletons. Sequencing was done on a sample of PBMCs. The receptors shown here come from a middle-aged woman in good health and CMV-seronegative.

The rearrangement links TRBV4-2 to TRBJ2-2, with 7 nucleotides matching TRBD2. The V gene's germline CDR1 is LGHNA and CDR2 YNFKEQ. Germline trimming cut 0 bases from V and 4 bases from J; bases unmatched to any gene: 11. This CDR3 comprises 18 residues. The CDR3 nucleotides read TGTGCCAGCAGCCAAGATATGGCGGGGGAATGGGGCACCGGGGAGCTGTTTTTT. Amino acids: CASSQDMAGEWGTGELFF.

Regarding this clone: At one of its ends the junction is not consistent with the germline gene, which may arise from a read error. The chain couples TRBV5-4 to TRBJ1-2; 7 bases line up with TRBD1. Per the germline V gene, CDR1 is SGHNT and CDR2 is YYREEE (reference sequence). CDR3 size: 15 residues. The CDR3: CAGSLVVGKGGGYTF. The CDR3 bases are TGTGCCGGCAGCTTGGTAGTCGGGAAAGGGGGCGGCTACACCTTC.

The chain couples TRBV2 to TRBJ1-2, with 7 bases lining up with TRBD1. The ends lost 9 bases at V and 0 bases at J; junction bases unmatched: 10. Germline V gene data show CDR1 as SNHLY and CDR2 as FYNNEI. CDR3 length: 15 residues. The CDR3 nucleotides are TGTGCCAGTAAGATCCGGGACAGCACTAACTATGGCTACACCTTC. Residues: CASKIRDSTNYGYTF.

This chain links TRBV5-5 with TRBJ1-4, with a possible D match to TRBD1 (5 bases). Germline V CDR1 and CDR2: SGHKS, YYEKEE (reference sequence). Trimming stripped 2 bases from V and 4 bases from J, with 12 bases between. The CDR3 contains 15 residues. The CDR3 coding sequence is TGTGCCAGCAGCTTCAATGGACAAGTTAATGAAAAACTGTTTTTT. This encodes CASSFNGQVNEKLFF.

V usage is TRBV10-1 and J usage is TRBJ2-1; TRBD2 agrees at 8 bases. CDR1 is WNHNN, CDR2 SYGVQD, per germline (reference sequence). The CDR3 is 15 residues long. After removal of 6 bases from V and 9 bases from J, the junction contained 13 bases not matched to a gene. In nucleotides, the CDR3 is TGCGCCAGCAGCCCGACGGGGGGGCCTGTCGGTGAGCAGTTCTTC. Translated, it gives CASSPTGGPVGEQFF.

The rearrangement uses TRBV6-1 and TRBJ2-3; possibly TRBD2 for D (6 bases). Germline V CDR1 and CDR2: MNHNS, SASEGT. The CDR3 consists of 15 residues. The V end was cut by 7 bases, the J end by 1 base, with 15 bases between. The CDR3: CASTPGDARTDTQYF. CDR3 bases: TGTGCCAGCACCCCGGGGGACGCTCGCACAGATACGCAGTATTTT.

The chain combines TRBV23-1 with TRBJ2-3; 7 nucleotides agree with TRBD1. TRBV23-1 is reported as an ORF; its role is uncertain. The CDR3 has 17 amino acids. V shed 2 bases and J 0 bases; nucleotides not matched to a gene: 8. The CDR3 spells CASSQPDRAPSTDTQYF. The CDR3 DNA reads TGCGCCAGCAGTCAACCCGACAGGGCCCCTAGCACAGATACGCAGTATTTT.

This clone turned up a few times. V usage is TRBV6-1 and J usage is TRBJ2-3, with D possibly matching TRBD1 (6 bases). Germline CDR1 MNHNS, CDR2 SASEGT. V was pared by 3 bases and J by 2 bases, with 18 bases between. The CDR3 length is 17 residues. Here the CDR3 DNA reads TGTGCCAGCAGTGAGAGGGGACGGGACACTGACACAGATACGCAGTATTTT. It yields the protein CASSERGRDTDTDTQYF.

The chain carries TRBV19 and TRBJ1-5, with D unclear. This CDR3 spans 13 amino acids. Per germline, CDR1 LNHDA and CDR2 SQIVND (reference sequence). The V gene lost 4 bases and the J gene lost 3 bases, with 7 bases spanning the gap. CDR3 DNA sequence: TGTGCCAGTAGTACAACTACCAATCAGCCCCAGCATTTT. Its protein product is CASSTTTNQPQHF.

This rearrangement joins TRBV7-2 to TRBJ1-2; tentatively, D is TRBD1 (5 bases). The V gene lost 5 bases and the J gene lost 4 bases, with 8 bases spanning the gap. Germline V gives CDR1 SGHTA, CDR2 FQGNSA. CDR3 size: 12 residues. CDR3 region: CASSRGTYGYTF. DNA for the CDR3: TGTGCCAGCAGCAGGGGCACCTATGGCTACACCTTC.